This T cell receptor (beta chain) emerged from a study of regulatory T cells in long-lasting Graves disease. Study summary: Recently diagnosed Graves' patients had received antithyroid drugs for under 3 months.

There are many counts of this clonotype. In building TCR beta libraries, iRepertoire HTBI primers were used together with Arm-PCR of CDR3 regions. TCRdb redid the calling of the multiplex PCR reads with MiXCR, one entry per CDR3 protein. There are roughly 400,000 distinct CDR3 sequences in the sample; over 15% occur only once, and under 30% lies in the top ten. The length of the CDR3 is 17 residues. Losses at the gene ends were 2 bases for V and 5 bases for J; bases not matched to a gene: 12. Time point specified: newly diagnosed GD, antithyroid drugs for less than 3 months. Extracted PBMC RNA gave rise to the TCR library. This same sample was also part of a study on T cells in Graves' hyperthyroidism and ophthalmopathy. Per that paper: The HTBI set primed first-round TCR CDR3 RT-PCR. Researchers found most expanded thyroid clonotypes above 0.001 in blood as well.

The sequencing here drew on peripheral blood mononuclear cells (PBMCs), taken at new diagnosis, from a patient treated with antithyroid drugs. The TCR originated in a woman aged 18 to 35 with Graves disease. This rearrangement joins TRBV12-3 or TRBV12-4 to TRBJ2-5, with 9 bases identical to TRBD2. CDR3 sequence reads: CASSLRLAGRSQETQYF. CDR3 DNA: TGTGCCAGCAGTTTACGGCTAGCGGGGAGGAGTCAGGAGACCCAGTACTTC.